These 5 T cell receptor beta chains share one sample of origin, sequenced in a study of CD8 T cells in Susac syndrome. Random hexamers were used to reverse transcribe roughly 0.45 to 1 ug of RNA. Via MiXCR, TCRdb re-called the immunoSEQ multiplex PCR reads, giving one row per CDR3 protein. The repertoire holds approximately 300,000 distinct CDR3 sequences, with around 89% as singletons. Sequenced sample: CD8+ T cells from PBMCs. These receptors were taken from a human donor with multiple sclerosis.

Here the CDR3 DNA reads TGTGCCAGCAGCTTAGTTGAGCGGGAGGACGCCTTCGGGGAGCTGTTTTTT. Amino acid sequence: CASSLVEREDAFGELFF. The chain joins TRBV7-2 to TRBJ2-2; 9 bases line up with TRBD2. J lost 7 bases, V lost 1 base, and 10 bases had no gene match. CDR1 is SGHTA and CDR2 is FQGNSA in the germline V gene. The CDR3 covers 17 residues.

This clonotype has just one count. The chain joins TRBV27 to TRBJ1-4; 11 bases map to TRBD1. CDR1 MNHEY and CDR2 SMNVEV come from the germline V gene (reference sequence). This CDR3 spans 15 amino acids. J gave up 7 bases and V 5 bases, and 6 bases lay outside the gene matches. DNA for the CDR3: TGTGCCAGCAGTGACGGACAGGGGGCGATTGAAAAACTGTTTTTT. Its translation is CASSDGQGAIEKLFF.

This chain joins TRBV11-2 and TRBJ2-2; D assignment may be TRBD1 or TRBD2 (5 bases each). Trimming took 3 bases from V and 3 from J, leaving 14 bases between them. The germline CDR1 and CDR2 sequences are SGHAT and FQNNGV. The CDR3 runs 16 residues. Here the CDR3 reads CASSFPGRRDTGELFF. The CDR3 bases are TGTGCCAGCAGCTTCCCGGGGCGGAGAGACACCGGGGAGCTGTTTTTT.

The chain links TRBV9 to TRBJ2-7, with D possibly matching TRBD1 (6 bases). V was trimmed by 0 bases and J by 3 bases, leaving 7 bases between them. The CDR3 is 13 amino acids. CDR1 and CDR2 (germline): SGDLS, YYNGEE. The CDR3 DNA reads TGTGCCAGCAGCGTAGAGGACAGCTACGAGCAGTACTTC. It translates to CASSVEDSYEQYF.

The rearrangement uses TRBV5-1 and TRBJ2-1; D is perhaps TRBD1 or TRBD2 (5 bases each). The CDR3 runs 14 residues. V shed 0 bases and J shed 5 bases, with 9 bases lying between them. Germline V gene lookup returns CDR1 SGHRS and CDR2 YFSETQ. DNA of the CDR3: TGCGCCAGCAGCTTGGGGGACGGTCACAATGAGCAGTTCTTC. Residues: CASSLGDGHNEQFF.